Following are 19 T cell receptor beta chains from one sample sequenced in a study of multiple sclerosis patients with progressive multifocal leukoencephalopathy. Assay: immunoSEQ multiplex PCR; the TCRdb copy retains only in-frame clones and omits some. The sample shows tens of thousands of clones, around nine tenths of them seen only once. Time point of the sample: more than five months of natalizumab therapy. This material consisted of PBMCs, taken from a patient treated with natalizumab. These receptors originate from a human donor with multiple sclerosis.

This chain joins TRBV6-5 and TRBJ1-2; D possibly corresponds to TRBD1 (6 bases). From germline, CDR1 is MNHEY and CDR2 SVGAGI. This CDR3 has 13 residues. Trimming left V 7 bases short and J 8 bases short, with 17 bases between. CDR3 sequence reads: CASKAGGGGGYTF. CDR3 in DNA: TGTGCCAGCAAGGCGGGCGGGGGCGGCGGCTACACCTTC.

A note on this clone: The sample carries other DNA sequences with the same CDR3. The chain carries TRBV13 and TRBJ2-1; 9 bases match TRBD2. The CDR3 sequence is 14 residues long. CDR1 PRHDT and CDR2 FYEKMQ come from the germline V gene (reference sequence). J lost 1 base, V lost 9 bases, and 4 bases had no gene match. The CDR3 DNA follows: TGTGCCAGTTCCCTAGCGGGATCCTACAATGAGCAGTTCTTC. It yields the protein CASSLAGSYNEQFF.

The chain uses TRBV7-9 and TRBJ1-6; D gene unclear. The CDR3 covers 14 residues. CDR1 is SEHNR and CDR2 is FQNEAQ in the germline V gene (reference sequence). The ends were cut back, 5 bases at V and 9 bases at J, with 14 bases in the middle. Here the CDR3 reads CASSPAPGGSPLHF. DNA for the CDR3: TGTGCCAGCAGCCCCGCTCCCGGAGGTTCACCCCTCCACTTT.

This clone appeared a single time. This chain connects TRBV29-1 to TRBJ2-5; TRBD2 is a possible D gene (5 bases). CDR3 length equals 14 residues. Germline-derived CDR1 and CDR2 are SQVTM and ANQGSEA. The V end was cut by 6 bases, the J end by 0 bases, with 14 bases between. The CDR3 protein is CSVSGRSNQETQYF. CDR3 sequence (DNA): TGCAGCGTCAGCGGTCGATCGAACCAAGAGACCCAGTACTTC.

The genes are TRBV28 and TRBJ2-1; 10 bases map to TRBD2. The junction had 3 bases not matched to a gene; V was cut back by 2 bases and J by 5 bases. This CDR3 spans 15 amino acids. Germline-derived CDR1 and CDR2 are MDHEN and SYDVKM. CDR3 DNA: TGTGCCAGCAGTTTACTAGCGGGAGCAGACAATGAGCAGTTCTTC. It codes for CASSLLAGADNEQFF.

This clone showed up just a few times. This chain joins TRBV2 and TRBJ2-7; D is undetermined. This CDR3 is 13 amino acids long. V lost 5 bases to trimming and J lost 0 bases, with 8 bases between them. Germline V gene sequence: CDR1 SNHLY, CDR2 FYNNEI. The CDR3 bases are TGTGCCAGCAGTCGGGCGGACTCCTACGAGCAGTACTTC. The encoded protein is CASSRADSYEQYF.

The rearrangement joins TRBV19 to TRBJ1-2; the D gene is possibly TRBD1 (5 bases). Per the germline V gene, CDR1 is LNHDA and CDR2 is SQIVND (reference sequence). This CDR3 region has 15 residues. Trimming took off 5 bases at V and 5 bases at J, with 18 bases between the two ends. CDR3 sequence reads: CASSPGVGPMYGYTF. CDR3 sequence (DNA): TGTGCCAGTAGTCCTGGGGTGGGACCCATGTATGGCTACACCTTC.

The chain recombines TRBV7-2 with TRBJ2-5, with TRBD2 identical over 8 bases. The closer fit of TRBJ2-7 to the DNA end suggests the J call may be wrong. The CDR3 extends over 15 amino acids. CDR1 is SGHTA, CDR2 FQGNSA, per germline. DNA for the CDR3: TGTGCCAGCAGCTTAGTAAGCGGGAGTGGCTACGAGCAGTACTTC. Its protein is CASSLVSGSGYEQYF.

This chain joins TRBV28 and TRBJ1-4; no definite D call. Germline V gives CDR1 MDHEN, CDR2 SYDVKM. The CDR3 length is 14 residues. Trimming removed 7 bases from V and 5 bases from J, with 14 bases in between. The CDR3 reads CASMLRRANEKLFF. In DNA, the CDR3 is TGTGCCAGCATGTTGCGCCGGGCGAATGAAAAACTGTTTTTT.

The V and J genes are TRBV7-3 and TRBJ2-3; perhaps D is TRBD1 or TRBD2 (6 bases each). Germline-derived CDR1 and CDR2 are SGHTA and FQGTGA. V was pared by 5 bases and J by 3 bases, with 12 bases between. The CDR3 runs 14 residues. The CDR3 sequence is CASSPSGATDTQYF. CDR3 in DNA: TGTGCCAGCAGCCCCTCGGGGGCTACAGATACGCAGTATTTT.

The chain is built from TRBV28 and TRBJ1-5; D not resolved. CDR1 MDHEN and CDR2 SYDVKM come from the germline V gene. The CDR3 runs to 12 residues. V was shortened by 7 bases and J by 7 bases, with 11 bases between the two germline ends. The CDR3 reads CASTSIGQPQHF. The CDR3 nucleotides are TGTGCCAGCACCTCGATTGGGCAGCCCCAGCATTTT.

The chain recombines TRBV5-1 with TRBJ2-2, with D tentatively TRBD2 (5 bases). This CDR3 contains 13 residues. Trimming cost V 7 bases and J 6 bases, with 13 bases left between them. Looked up from germline, CDR1 is SGHRS and CDR2 is YFSETQ. DNA for the CDR3: TGCGCCAGCTCGAATAGCGCCCCCGGGGAGCTGTTTTTT. This gives the protein CASSNSAPGELFF.

The chain joins TRBV7-3 to TRBJ2-7; 7 bases align to TRBD1. The CDR3 contains 15 residues. Looked up from germline, CDR1 is SGHTA and CDR2 is FQGTGA. V shed 1 base, J shed 2 bases, and the junction held 5 bases outside the gene matches. CDR3 protein: CASSLSGQGAYEQYF. CDR3 bases: TGTGCCAGCAGCTTAAGCGGCCAGGGGGCCTACGAGCAGTACTTC.

The chain employs TRBV9 and TRBJ1-1; D unresolved. V was shortened by 3 bases and J by 0 bases, with 6 bases between the two germline ends. CDR3 size: 13 residues. CDR1 and CDR2 from the germline V gene are SGDLS and YYNGEE. CDR3 amino acids: CASSEFVNTEAFF. The CDR3 coding sequence is TGTGCCAGCAGCGAATTTGTGAACACTGAAGCTTTCTTT.

V usage is TRBV2 and J usage is TRBJ1-3; D ambiguous. The CDR3 runs to 16 residues. Trimming cost V 1 base and J 0 bases, with 10 bases left between them. Germline V gene sequence: CDR1 SNHLY, CDR2 FYNNEI. Here the CDR3 DNA reads TGTGCCAGCAGTGAAGGCCGTCTTCTCTCTGGAAACACCATATATTTT. It codes for CASSEGRLLSGNTIYF.

The chain joins TRBV10-3 to TRBJ1-2, with 9 positions matching TRBD1. Per germline, CDR1 ENHRY and CDR2 SYGVKD. CDR3 length: 14 amino acids. J lost 8 bases, V lost 6 bases, and 10 bases had no gene match. The CDR3 region has the DNA TGTGCCATCAGCCGGGACAGGGATGGCGGAGGCTACACCTTC. Translation gives CAISRDRDGGGYTF.

This chain uses TRBV2 with TRBJ2-2; 7 bases are shared with TRBD2. The germline V gene has CDR1 SNHLY and CDR2 FYNNEI. The V and J ends lost 6 bases and 7 bases, in that order; junction bases with no gene match: 8. The CDR3 is 14 amino acids. The CDR3 region has the DNA TGTGCCAGCAGCACCTCGGGAGGAGGCGGGGAGCTGTTTTTT. This encodes CASSTSGGGGELFF.

The gene calls are TRBV7-8 and TRBJ1-1; a possible D gene is TRBD1 (6 bases). CDR1 and CDR2 from the germline V gene are SGHVS and FQNEAQ. The V end lost 4 bases, the J end lost 5 bases, and 20 bases lay between the germline ends. This CDR3 has 16 residues. CDR3 sequence: CASSSPDRGRRTEAFF. CDR3 in DNA: TGTGCCAGCAGCTCCCCTGATCGGGGGCGAAGAACTGAAGCTTTCTTT.

The chain recombines TRBV19 with TRBJ2-1, with D maybe TRBD2 (6 bases). The germline V gene encodes CDR1 LNHDA and CDR2 SQIVND (reference sequence). Deletions cut 5 bases from V and 3 bases from J, with 14 bases between. The CDR3 runs 15 residues. The CDR3 DNA is TGTGCCAGTAGTCAGCGGGTAACTTACTACAATGAGCAGTTCTTC. It is translated as CASSQRVTYYNEQFF.